Listed here is a single T cell receptor beta chain. This sample was taken from a study of shared clonotypes between healthy human individuals. Study in general: The study used three CD4 naive, three CD4 memory, two CD8 naive and one CD8 memory plate per donor.

V was pared by 1 base and J by 2 bases, with 11 bases between. The CDR3 is 15 amino acids. Germline V CDR1 and CDR2: SEHNR, FQNEAQ (reference sequence). Positive CCR7 selection of CD45RO-negative cells yielded the naive CD8 cells, and terminally differentiated effector memory CD45RA+ cells were excluded. The method was immunoSEQ multiplex PCR; TCRdb's version includes in-frame clones alone and lacks a portion of them. This table has about 2,100,000 clones, about 92% appearing once. The rearrangement uses TRBV7-9 and TRBJ1-1; D is ambiguous. The TCR comes from a man younger than 35 in good health. Some clones in this sample may be carry-over from other donors' samples. The sample consisted of naive CD8+ T cells from PBMCs. This CDR3 reads CASSLGTGDNTEAFF. The CDR3 DNA sequence: TGTGCCAGCAGCTTAGGGACCGGCGATAACACTGAAGCTTTCTTT.